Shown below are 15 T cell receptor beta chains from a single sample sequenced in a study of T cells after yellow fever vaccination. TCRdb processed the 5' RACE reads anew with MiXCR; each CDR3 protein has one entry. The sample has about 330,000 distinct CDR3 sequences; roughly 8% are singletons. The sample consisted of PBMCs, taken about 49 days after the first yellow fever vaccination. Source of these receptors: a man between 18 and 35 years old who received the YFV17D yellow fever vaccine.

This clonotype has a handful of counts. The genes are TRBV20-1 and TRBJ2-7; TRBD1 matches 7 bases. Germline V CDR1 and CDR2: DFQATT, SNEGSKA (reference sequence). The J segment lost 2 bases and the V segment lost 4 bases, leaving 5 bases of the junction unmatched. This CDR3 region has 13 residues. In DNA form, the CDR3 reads TGCAGTGCTACTACGACAGGGACCTACGAGCAGTACTTC. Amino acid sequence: CSATTTGTYEQYF.

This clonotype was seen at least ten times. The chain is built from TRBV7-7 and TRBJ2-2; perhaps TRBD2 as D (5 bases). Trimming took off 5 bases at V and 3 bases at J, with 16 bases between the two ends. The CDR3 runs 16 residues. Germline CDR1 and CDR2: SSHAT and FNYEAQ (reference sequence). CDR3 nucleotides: TGTGCCAGCAGCCCCGTCCCCCCGGGGTACACCGGGGAGCTGTTTTTT. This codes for CASSPVPPGYTGELFF.

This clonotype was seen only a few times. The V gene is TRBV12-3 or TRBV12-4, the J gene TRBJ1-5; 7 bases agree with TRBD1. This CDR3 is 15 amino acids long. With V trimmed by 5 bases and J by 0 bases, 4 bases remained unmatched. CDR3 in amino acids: CASSTRTGSNQPQHF. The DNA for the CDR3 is TGTGCCAGCAGTACCCGGACAGGTAGCAATCAGCCCCAGCATTTT.

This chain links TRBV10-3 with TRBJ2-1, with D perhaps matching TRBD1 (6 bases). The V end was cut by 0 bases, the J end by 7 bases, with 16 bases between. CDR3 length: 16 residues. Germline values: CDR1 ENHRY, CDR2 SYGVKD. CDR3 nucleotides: TGTGCCATCAGTGAGTCGAGGACAGTGAGGCCTAATGAGCAGTTCTTC. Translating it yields CAISESRTVRPNEQFF.

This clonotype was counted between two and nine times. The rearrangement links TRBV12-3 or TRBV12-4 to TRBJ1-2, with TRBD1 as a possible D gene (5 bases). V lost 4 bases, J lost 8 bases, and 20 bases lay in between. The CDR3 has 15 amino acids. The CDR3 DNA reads TGTGCCAGCAGTTCCCAGGGAGGTGGCTATGTAGGCTACACCTTC. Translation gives CASSSQGGGYVGYTF.

CDR3 bases: TGTGCCAGCAGTTTAAATCGGAAAGAGACCCAGTACTTC. Translation: CASSLNRKETQYF. The gene calls are TRBV12-3 or TRBV12-4 and TRBJ2-5; D unclear. CDR3 length equals 13 residues. With 2 bases removed from V and 3 bases from J, the gap between germline ends came to 7 bases.

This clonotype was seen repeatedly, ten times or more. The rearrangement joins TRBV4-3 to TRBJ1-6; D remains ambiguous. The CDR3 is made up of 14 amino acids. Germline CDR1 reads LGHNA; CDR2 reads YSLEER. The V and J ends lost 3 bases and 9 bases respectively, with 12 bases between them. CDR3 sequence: CASSHVGDSSPLHF. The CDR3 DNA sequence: TGCGCCAGCAGCCATGTCGGTGACTCTTCACCCCTCCACTTT.

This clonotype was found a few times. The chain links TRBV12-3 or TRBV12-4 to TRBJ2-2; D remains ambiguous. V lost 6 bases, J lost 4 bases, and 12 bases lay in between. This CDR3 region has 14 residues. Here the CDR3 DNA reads TGTGCCAGCAGCCCCGTCGGTGTCACCGGGGAGCTGTTTTTT. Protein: CASSPVGVTGELFF.

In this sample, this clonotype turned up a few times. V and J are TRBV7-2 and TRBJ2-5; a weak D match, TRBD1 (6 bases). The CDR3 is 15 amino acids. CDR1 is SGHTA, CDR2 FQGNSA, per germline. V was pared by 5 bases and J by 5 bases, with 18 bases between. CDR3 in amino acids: CASSGRRGYKETQYF. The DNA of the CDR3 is TGTGCCAGCAGCGGCAGAAGGGGGTACAAGGAGACCCAGTACTTC.

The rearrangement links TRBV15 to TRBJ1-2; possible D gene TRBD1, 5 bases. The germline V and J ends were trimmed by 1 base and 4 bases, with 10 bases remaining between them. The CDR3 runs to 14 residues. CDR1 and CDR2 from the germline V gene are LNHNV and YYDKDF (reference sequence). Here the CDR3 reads CATSRAGRGYGYTF. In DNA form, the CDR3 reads TGTGCCACCAGCAGAGCGGGACGGGGCTATGGCTACACCTTC.

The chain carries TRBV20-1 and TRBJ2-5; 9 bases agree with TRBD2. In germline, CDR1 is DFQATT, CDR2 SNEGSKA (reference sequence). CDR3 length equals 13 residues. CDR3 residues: CSFAGGPRETQYF. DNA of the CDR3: TGCAGCTTTGCGGGGGGGCCGCGGGAGACCCAGTACTTC.

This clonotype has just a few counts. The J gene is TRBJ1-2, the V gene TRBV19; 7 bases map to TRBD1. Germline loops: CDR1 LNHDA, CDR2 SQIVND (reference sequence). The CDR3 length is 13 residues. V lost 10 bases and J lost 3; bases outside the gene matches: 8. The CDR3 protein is CATNRGLDYGYTF. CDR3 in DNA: TGTGCCACCAACAGGGGTTTAGACTATGGCTACACCTTC.

CDR3 bases: TGTGCCAGCAGTTATCCCCCGTCAGGGGCCTATGGCTACACCTTC. This translates into CASSYPPSGAYGYTF. The chain links TRBV12-3 or TRBV12-4 to TRBJ1-2; a possible D gene is TRBD1 (6 bases). The CDR3 covers 15 residues. V was pared by 4 bases and J by 4 bases, with 16 bases between.

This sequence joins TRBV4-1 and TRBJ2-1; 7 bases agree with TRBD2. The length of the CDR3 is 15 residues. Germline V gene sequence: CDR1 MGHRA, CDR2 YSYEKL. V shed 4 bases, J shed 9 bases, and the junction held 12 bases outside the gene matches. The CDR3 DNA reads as TGCGCCAGCAGCCTTACGGGGGGAAGGGGAGGTGAGCAGTTCTTC. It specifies CASSLTGGRGGEQFF.

The CDR3: CASSIPAGVADTQYF. The CDR3 nucleotides read TGTGCCAGTAGTATCCCGGCAGGCGTCGCAGATACGCAGTATTTT. The chain links TRBV19 to TRBJ2-3; no firm D call. Germline assignment: CDR1 LNHDA and CDR2 SQIVND (reference sequence). This CDR3 contains 15 residues. V was shortened by 3 bases and J by 4 bases, with 14 bases between the two germline ends. Full variable domain (rest looked up from reference TRBV19 and TRBJ2-3): DGGITQSPKYLFRKEGQNVTLSCEQNLNHDAMYWYRQDPGQGLRLIYYSQIVNDFQKGDIAEGYSVSREKKESFPLTVTSAQKNPTAFYLCASSIPAGVADTQYFGPGTRLTVL.